There are a few counts of the clone carrying this TCR beta chain. Its antigen is unknown. The CDR3 contains 13 residues. The sample is drawn from a study of beta chain features in type 1 diabetes. Study conclusions and caveats: All four CD4+ subsets from Type 1 diabetes patients carried moderately but significantly shorter TCRB CDR3s.

All of the isolated RNA was reverse transcribed, so expressed TCRB transcripts were sequenced. Assay used: immunoSEQ multiplex PCR; TCRdb lists only in-frame clones, some missing. Among 250,000 to 350,000 clones, 15% were seen once, and the ten largest hold 0.015%. The sequence came from a man in his late teens or twenties with type 1 diabetes. The V call is TRBV21-1, the J call TRBJ1-1. TRBV21-1 is described as a pseudogene. Material for sequencing was naive CD4+ T cells from blood. CDR3: CASSTFNRSEAFF. The DNA for the CDR3 is TGTGCCAGCAGCACTTTTAATCGGAGTGAAGCTTTCTTT.